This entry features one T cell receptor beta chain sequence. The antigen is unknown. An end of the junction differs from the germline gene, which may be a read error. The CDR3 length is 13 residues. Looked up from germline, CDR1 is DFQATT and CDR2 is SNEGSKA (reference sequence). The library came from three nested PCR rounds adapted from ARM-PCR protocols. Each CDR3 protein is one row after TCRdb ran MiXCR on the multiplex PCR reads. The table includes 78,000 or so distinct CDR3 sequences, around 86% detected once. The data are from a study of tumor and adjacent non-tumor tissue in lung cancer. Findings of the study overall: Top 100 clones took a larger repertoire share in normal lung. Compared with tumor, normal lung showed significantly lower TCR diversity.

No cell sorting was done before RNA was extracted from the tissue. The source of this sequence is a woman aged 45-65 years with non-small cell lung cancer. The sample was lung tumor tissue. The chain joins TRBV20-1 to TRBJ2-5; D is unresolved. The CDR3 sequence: CCASVGSQETQYF. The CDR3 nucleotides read TGCTGTGCTAGTGTAGGGTCCCAAGAGACCCAGTACTTT.